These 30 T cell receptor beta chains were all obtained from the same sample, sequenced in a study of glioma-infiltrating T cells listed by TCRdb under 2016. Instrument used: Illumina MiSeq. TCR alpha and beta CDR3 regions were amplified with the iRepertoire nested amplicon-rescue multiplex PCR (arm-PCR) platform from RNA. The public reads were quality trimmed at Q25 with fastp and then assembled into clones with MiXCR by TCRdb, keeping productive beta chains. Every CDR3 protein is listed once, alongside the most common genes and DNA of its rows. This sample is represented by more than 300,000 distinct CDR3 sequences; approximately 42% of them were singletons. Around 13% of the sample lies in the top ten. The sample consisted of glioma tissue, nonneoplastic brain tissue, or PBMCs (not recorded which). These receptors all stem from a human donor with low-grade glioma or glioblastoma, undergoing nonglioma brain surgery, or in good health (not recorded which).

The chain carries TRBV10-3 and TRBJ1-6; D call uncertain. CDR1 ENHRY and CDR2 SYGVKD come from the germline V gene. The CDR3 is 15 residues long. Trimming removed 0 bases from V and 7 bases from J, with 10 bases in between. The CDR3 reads CAISESSGWNSPLHF. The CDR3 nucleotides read TGTGCCATCAGTGAGTCGTCGGGGTGGAATTCACCCCTCCACTTT.

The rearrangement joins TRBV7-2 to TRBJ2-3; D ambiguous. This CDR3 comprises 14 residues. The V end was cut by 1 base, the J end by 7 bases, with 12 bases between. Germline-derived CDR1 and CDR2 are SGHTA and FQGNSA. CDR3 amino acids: CASSLGQLAYTQYF. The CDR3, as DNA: TGTGCCAGCAGCTTAGGACAACTCGCGTATACGCAGTATTTT.

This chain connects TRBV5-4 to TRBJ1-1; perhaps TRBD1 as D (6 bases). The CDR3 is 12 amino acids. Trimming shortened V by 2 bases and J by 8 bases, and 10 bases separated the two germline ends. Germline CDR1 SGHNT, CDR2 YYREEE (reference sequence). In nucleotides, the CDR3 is TGTGCCAGCAGCTTTGAAGACAGGGAAGCTTTCTTT. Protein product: CASSFEDREAFF.

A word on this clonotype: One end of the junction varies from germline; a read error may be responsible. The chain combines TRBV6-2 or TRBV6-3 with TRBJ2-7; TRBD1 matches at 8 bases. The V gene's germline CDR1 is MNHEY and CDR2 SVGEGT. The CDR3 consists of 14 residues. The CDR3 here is CASRAQGATYERYF. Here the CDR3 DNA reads TGTGCCAGCAGGGCCCAGGGGGCAACCTACGAGCGGTACTTC.

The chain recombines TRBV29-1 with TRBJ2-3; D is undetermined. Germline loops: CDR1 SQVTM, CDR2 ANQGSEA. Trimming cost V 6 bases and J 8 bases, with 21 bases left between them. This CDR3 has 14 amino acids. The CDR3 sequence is CSVRMIRVGFTQYF. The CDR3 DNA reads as TGCAGCGTCCGAATGATTCGGGTCGGGTTTACGCAGTATTTT.

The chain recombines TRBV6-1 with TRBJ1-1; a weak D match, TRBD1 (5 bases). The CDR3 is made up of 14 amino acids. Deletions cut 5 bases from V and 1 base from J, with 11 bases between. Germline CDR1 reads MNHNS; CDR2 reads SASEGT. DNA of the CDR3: TGTGCCAGCAGTTTGGGACCGTCGAACACTGAAGCTTTCTTT. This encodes CASSLGPSNTEAFF.

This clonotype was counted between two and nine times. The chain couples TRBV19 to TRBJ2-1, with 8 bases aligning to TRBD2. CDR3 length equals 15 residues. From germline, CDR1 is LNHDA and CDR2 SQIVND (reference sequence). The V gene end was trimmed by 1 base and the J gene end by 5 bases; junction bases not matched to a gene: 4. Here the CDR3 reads CASSIVSGADNEQFF. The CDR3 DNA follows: TGTGCCAGTAGTATAGTTAGCGGGGCCGACAATGAGCAGTTCTTC.

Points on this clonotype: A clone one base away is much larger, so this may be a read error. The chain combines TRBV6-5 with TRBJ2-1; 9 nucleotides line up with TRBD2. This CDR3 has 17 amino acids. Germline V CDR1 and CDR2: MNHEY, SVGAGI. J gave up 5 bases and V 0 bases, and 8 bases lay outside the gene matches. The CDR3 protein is CASSYSSLAGPNNEQFF. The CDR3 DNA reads TGTGCCAGCAGTTACTCGAGTCTAGCGGGACCTAACAATGAGCAGTTCTTC.

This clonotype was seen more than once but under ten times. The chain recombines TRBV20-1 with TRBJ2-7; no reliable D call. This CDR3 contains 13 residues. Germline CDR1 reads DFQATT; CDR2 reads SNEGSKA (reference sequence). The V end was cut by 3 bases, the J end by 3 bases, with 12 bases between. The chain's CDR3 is CSASGLLGYEQYF. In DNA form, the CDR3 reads TGCAGTGCTAGTGGCCTGCTGGGCTACGAGCAGTACTTC.

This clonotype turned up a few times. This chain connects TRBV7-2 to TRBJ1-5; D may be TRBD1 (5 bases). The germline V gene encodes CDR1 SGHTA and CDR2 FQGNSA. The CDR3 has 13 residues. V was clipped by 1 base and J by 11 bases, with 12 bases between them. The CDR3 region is CASSLDPPGSQHF. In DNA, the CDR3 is TGTGCCAGCAGCTTAGATCCACCAGGGTCCCAGCATTTT.

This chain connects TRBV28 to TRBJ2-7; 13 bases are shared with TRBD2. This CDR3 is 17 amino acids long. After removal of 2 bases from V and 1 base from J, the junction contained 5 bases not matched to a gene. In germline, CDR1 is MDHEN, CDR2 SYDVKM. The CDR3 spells CASSLGLGLAGSYEQYF. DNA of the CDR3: TGTGCCAGCAGTTTAGGGTTGGGACTAGCGGGGTCCTACGAGCAGTACTTC.

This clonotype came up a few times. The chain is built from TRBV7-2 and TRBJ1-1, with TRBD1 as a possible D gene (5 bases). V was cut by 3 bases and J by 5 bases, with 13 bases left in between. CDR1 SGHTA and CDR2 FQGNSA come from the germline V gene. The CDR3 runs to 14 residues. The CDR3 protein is CASSFVGRVTEAFF. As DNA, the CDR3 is TGTGCCAGCAGCTTCGTAGGCAGGGTTACTGAAGCTTTCTTT.

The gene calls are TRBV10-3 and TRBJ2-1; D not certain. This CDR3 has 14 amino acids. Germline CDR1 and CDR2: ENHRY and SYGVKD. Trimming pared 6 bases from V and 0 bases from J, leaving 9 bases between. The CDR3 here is CAIRAESSYNEQFF. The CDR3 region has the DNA TGTGCCATCAGGGCGGAGAGCTCCTACAATGAGCAGTTCTTC.

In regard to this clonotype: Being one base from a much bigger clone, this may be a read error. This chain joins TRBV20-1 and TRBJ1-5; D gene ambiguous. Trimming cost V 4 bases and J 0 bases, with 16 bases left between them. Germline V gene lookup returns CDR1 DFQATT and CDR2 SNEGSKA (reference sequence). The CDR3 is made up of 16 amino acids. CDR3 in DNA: TGCAGTGCTATAGATCCGGGCGCGGGTAGCAATCAGCCCCAGCATTTT. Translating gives CSAIDPGAGSNQPQHF.

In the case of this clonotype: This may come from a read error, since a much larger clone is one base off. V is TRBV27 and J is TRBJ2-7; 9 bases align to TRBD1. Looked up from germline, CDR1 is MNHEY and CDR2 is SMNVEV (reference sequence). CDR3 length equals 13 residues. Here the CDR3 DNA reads TGTGCCAGCAGTTTAACAGGGGGCTACAAGCAGTACTTC. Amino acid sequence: CASSLTGGYKQYF.

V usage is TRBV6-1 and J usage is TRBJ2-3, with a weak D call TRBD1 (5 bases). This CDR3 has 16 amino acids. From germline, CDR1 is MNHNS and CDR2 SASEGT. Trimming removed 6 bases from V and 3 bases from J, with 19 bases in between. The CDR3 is CASSPGRGIFTDTQYF. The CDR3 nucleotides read TGTGCCAGCAGCCCCGGAAGGGGAATCTTTACAGATACGCAGTATTTT.

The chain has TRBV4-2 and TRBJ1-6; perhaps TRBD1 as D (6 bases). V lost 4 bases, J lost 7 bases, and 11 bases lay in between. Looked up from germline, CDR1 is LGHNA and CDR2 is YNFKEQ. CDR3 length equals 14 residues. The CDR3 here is CASSRQGPNSPLHF. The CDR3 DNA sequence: TGTGCCAGCAGCCGCCAGGGGCCAAATTCACCCCTCCACTTT.

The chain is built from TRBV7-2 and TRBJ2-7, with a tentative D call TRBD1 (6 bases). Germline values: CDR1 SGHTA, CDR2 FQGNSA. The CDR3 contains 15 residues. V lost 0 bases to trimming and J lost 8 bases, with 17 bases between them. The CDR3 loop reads CASSLAGTRMNQQYF. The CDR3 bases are TGTGCCAGCAGCTTAGCGGGGACAAGGATGAACCAGCAGTACTTC.

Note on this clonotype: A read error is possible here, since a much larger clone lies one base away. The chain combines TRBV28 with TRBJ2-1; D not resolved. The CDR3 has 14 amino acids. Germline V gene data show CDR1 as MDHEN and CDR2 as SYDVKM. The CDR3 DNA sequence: TGTGCCAGCAGTTTGTCTCTCCTCTACAATGAGAAGTTCTTC. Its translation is CASSLSLLYNEKFF.

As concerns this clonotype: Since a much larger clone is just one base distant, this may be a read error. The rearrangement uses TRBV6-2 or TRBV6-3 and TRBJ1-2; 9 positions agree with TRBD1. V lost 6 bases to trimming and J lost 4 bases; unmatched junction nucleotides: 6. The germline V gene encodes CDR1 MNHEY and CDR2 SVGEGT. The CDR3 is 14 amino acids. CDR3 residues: CASRGQGESYGYTF. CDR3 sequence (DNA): TGTGCCAGCAGGGGACAGGGTGAGAGCTATGGCTACACCTTC.

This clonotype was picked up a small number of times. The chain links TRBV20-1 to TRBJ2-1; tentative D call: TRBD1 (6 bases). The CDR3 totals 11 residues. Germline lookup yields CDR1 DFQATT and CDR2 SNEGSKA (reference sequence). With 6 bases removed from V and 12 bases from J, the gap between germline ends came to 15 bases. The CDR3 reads CSAYTGYGQFF. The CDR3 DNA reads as TGCAGTGCCTACACAGGGTATGGGCAGTTCTTC.

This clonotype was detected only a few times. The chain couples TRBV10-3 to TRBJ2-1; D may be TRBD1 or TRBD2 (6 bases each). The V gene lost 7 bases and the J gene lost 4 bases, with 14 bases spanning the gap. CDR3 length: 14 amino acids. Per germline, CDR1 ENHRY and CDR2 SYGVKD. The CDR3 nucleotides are TGTGCCATCACTGGGGGGCCCCAATACAATGAGCAGTTCTTC. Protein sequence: CAITGGPQYNEQFF.

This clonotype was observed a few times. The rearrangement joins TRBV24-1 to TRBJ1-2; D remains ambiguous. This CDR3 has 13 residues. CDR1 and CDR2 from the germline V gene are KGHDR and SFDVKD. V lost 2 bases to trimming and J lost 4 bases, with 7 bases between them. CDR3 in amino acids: CATSDSVTYGYTF. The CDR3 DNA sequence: TGTGCCACCAGTGATTCGGTTACCTATGGCTACACCTTC.

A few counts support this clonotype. The CDR3: CASSRLTASGGETQYF. The CDR3 DNA reads as TGTGCCAGCAGTCGCTTAACAGCTAGCGGGGGAGAGACCCAGTACTTC. The V gene is TRBV6-2 or TRBV6-3, the J gene TRBJ2-5, with TRBD2 identical over 10 bases. The CDR3 runs 16 residues. After removal of 5 bases from V and 4 bases from J, the junction contained 10 bases not matched to a gene. Germline CDR1 reads MNHEY; CDR2 reads SVGEGT.

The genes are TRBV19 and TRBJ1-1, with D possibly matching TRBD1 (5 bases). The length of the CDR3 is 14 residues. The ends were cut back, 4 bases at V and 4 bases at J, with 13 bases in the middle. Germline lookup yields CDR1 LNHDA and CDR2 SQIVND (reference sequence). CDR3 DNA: TGTGCCAGTAGTACCATTGGGGGAGTCACTGAAGCTTTCTTT. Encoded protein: CASSTIGGVTEAFF.

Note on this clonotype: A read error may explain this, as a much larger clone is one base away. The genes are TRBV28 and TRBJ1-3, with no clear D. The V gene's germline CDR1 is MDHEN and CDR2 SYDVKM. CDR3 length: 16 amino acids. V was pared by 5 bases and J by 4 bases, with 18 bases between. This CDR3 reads CASSPQQWAKGNTIYF. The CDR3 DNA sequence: TGTGCCAGCAGTCCCCAACAGTGGGCGAAAGGAAACACCATATATTTT.

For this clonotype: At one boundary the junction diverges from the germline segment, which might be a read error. In nucleotides, the CDR3 is TGCGGTGCTCAGGAAAGCCCCACAGATACGCAGTATTTT. Residues: CGAQESPTDTQYF. The J gene is TRBJ2-3, the V gene TRBV20-1; D is undetermined. This CDR3 spans 13 amino acids. CDR1 is DFQATT, CDR2 SNEGSKA, per germline (reference sequence).

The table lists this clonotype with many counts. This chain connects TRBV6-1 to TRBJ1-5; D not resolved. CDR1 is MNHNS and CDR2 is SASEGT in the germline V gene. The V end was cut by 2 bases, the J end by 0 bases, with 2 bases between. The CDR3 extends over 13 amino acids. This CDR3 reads CASSESSNQPQHF. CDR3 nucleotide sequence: TGTGCCAGCAGTGAAAGTAGCAATCAGCCCCAGCATTTT.

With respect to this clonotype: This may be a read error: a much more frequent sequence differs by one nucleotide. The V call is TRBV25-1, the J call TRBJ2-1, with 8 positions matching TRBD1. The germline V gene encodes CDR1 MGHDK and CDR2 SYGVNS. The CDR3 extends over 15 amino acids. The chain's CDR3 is CASSEAGGRYNGQFF. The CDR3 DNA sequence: TGTGCCAGCAGTGAAGCAGGGGGCCGCTACAATGGGCAGTTCTTC. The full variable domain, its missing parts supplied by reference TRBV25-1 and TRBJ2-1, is EADIYQTPRYLVIGTGKKITLECSQTMGHDKMYWYQQDPGMELHLIHYSYGVNSTEKGDLSSESTVSRIRTEHFPLTLESARPSHTSQYLCASSEAGGRYNGQFFGPGTRLTVL.

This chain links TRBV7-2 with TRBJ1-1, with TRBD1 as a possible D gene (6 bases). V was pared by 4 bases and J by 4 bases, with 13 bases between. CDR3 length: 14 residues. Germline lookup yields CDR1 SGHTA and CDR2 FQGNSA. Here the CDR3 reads CASSSRRGVTEAFF. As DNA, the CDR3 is TGTGCCAGCAGCTCACGGAGGGGGGTCACTGAAGCTTTCTTT.